These 2 T cell receptor beta chains share one sample of origin, sequenced in a study of cytomegalovirus exposure and HLA in healthy donors. Generated by immunoSEQ multiplex PCR, the TCRdb table keeps only in-frame clones and is missing some. The repertoire includes 95,000 to 120,000 clones, about 85% of them detected once, and about 2.9% sits in the top ten. Sequenced material: PBMCs. The receptors were gathered from a woman between 18 and 29 years old in good health and CMV-seronegative.

This clone was found once. This chain joins TRBV29-1 and TRBJ1-1; D may be TRBD1 (5 bases). V was trimmed by 7 bases and J by 3 bases, leaving 12 bases between them. The CDR3 is made up of 12 amino acids. Germline V gene data show CDR1 as SQVTM and CDR2 as ANQGSEA. The DNA for the CDR3 is TGCAGCGCCCTGGGGGGGGACACTGAAGCTTTCTTT. Amino acids: CSALGGDTEAFF.

This rearrangement joins TRBV7-3 to TRBJ2-1; TRBD2 matches at 12 bases. Germline-derived CDR1 and CDR2 are SGHTA and FQGTGA. V gave up 6 bases and J gave up 7 bases; unmatched junction bases: 4. This CDR3 comprises 14 residues. The CDR3 nucleotides are TGTGCCAGCAGTACTAGCGGGGGGTTAAATGAGCAGTTCTTC. Translated: CASSTSGGLNEQFF.